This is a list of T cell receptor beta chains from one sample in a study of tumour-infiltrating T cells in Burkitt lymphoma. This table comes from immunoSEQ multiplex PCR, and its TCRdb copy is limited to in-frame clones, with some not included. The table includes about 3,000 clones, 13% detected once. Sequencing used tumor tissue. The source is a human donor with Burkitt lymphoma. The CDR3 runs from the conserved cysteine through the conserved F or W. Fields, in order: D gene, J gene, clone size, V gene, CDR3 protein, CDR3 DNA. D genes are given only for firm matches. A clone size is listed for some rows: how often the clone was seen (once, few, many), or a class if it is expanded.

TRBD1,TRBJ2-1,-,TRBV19,CASSIGRGRQTYEQFF,TGTGCCAGTAGTATTGGAAGGGGGCGCCAAACCTATGAGCAGTTCTTC
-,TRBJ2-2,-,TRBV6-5,CASSYGQPNTGELFF,TGTGCCAGCAGTTACGGACAGCCGAACACCGGGGAGCTGTTTTTT
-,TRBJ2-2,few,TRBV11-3,CASSTGTSNTGELFF,TGTGCCAGCAGCACCGGGACTTCGAACACCGGGGAGCTGTTTTTT
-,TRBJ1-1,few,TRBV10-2,CAMTVPPNTEAFF,TGCGCCATGACAGTTCCTCCGAACACTGAAGCTTTCTTT
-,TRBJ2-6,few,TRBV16,CASSQVLSGANVLTF,TGTGCCAGCAGCCAGGTCCTCTCTGGGGCCAACGTCCTGACTTTC
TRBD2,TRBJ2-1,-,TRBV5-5,CASSLGLAGNNEQFF,TGTGCCAGCAGCTTGGGACTAGCGGGGAACAATGAGCAGTTCTTC
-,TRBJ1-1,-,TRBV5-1,CASSSSMGNTEAFF,TGCGCCAGCAGCTCCTCAATGGGGAACACTGAAGCTTTCTTT
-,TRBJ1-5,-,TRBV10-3,CAISESVGLNQPQHF,TGTGCCATCAGTGAGTCAGTAGGGTTGAATCAGCCCCAGCATTTT
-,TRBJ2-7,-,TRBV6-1,CASSESPGFAYEQYF,TGTGCCAGCAGTGAGTCCCCGGGGTTCGCCTACGAGCAGTACTTC
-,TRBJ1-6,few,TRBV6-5,CASSSTFWSPLHF,TGTGCCAGCAGTTCGACATTCTGGTCACCCCTCCACTTT
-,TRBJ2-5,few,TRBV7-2,CASSPLLETQYF,TGTGCCAGCAGCCCACTTTTGGAGACCCAGTACTTC
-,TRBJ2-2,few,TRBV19,CASVGVRDGELFF,TGTGCCAGTGTGGGGGTCCGGGACGGGGAGCTGTTTTTT
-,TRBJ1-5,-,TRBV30,CAWSPGAAYNQPQHF,TGTGCCTGGAGCCCAGGGGCGGCCTACAATCAGCCCCAGCATTTT
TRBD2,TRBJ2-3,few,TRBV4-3,CASSPGTTSTDTQYF,TGCGCCAGCAGCCCCGGGACTACTAGCACAGATACGCAGTATTTT
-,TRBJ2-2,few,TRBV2,CASSLGRSNTGELFF,TGTGCCAGCAGTCTCGGACGGTCGAACACCGGGGAGCTGTTTTTT
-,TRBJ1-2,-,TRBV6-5,CASSYSYNYGYTF,TGTGCCAGCAGTTACTCTTATAACTATGGCTACACCTTC
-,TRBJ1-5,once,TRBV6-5,CASSQGFSNQPQHF,TGTGCCAGCAGCCAGGGTTTCAGCAATCAGCCCCAGCATTTT
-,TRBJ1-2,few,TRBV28,CASSLRTGRSDYGYTF,TGTGCCAGCAGTTTGAGGACGGGCAGGAGTGACTATGGCTACACCTTC
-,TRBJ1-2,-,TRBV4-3,CASSQDRGGGGPHGYTF,TGCGCCAGCAGCCAAGATCGAGGGGGAGGTGGGCCCCATGGCTACACCTTC
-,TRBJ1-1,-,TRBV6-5,CASSYSTGERTEAFF,TGTGCCAGCAGTTACTCGACTGGGGAGCGGACTGAAGCTTTCTTT
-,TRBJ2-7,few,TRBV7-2,CASSLNGPTYEQYF,TGTGCCAGCAGCTTAAATGGGCCGACCTACGAGCAGTACTTC
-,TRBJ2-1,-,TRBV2,CASSSAEQFF,TGTGCCAGCAGTTCAGCGGAGCAGTTCTTC
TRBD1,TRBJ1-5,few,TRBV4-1,CASSQEDRDNQPQHF,TGCGCCAGCAGCCAAGAGGACAGGGACAATCAGCCCCAGCATTTT
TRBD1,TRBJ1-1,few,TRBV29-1,CSVMTGGGTEAFF,TGCAGCGTTATGACAGGGGGGGGAACTGAAGCTTTCTTT
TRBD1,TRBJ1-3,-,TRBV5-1,CASSWGQGTGTIYF,TGCGCCAGCAGCTGGGGACAGGGGACGGGCACCATATATTTT
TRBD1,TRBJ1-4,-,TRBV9,CASSAPTGVEKLFF,TGTGCCAGCAGCGCCCCCACAGGGGTGGAAAAACTGTTTTTT
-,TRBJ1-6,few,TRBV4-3,CASSRRNSPTSPFHF,TGCGCCAGCAGCCGCAGAAACAGTCCTACTTCGCCCTTCCACTTT
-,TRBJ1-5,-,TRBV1,CTSSLDRPNNQPQHF,TGCACCAGCAGCCTGGACAGGCCTAACAATCAGCCCCAGCATTTT
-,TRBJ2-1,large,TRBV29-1,CSVDYQPNEQFF,TGCAGCGTTGATTACCAACCCAATGAGCAGTTCTTC
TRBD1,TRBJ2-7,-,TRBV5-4,CASSLAGTGPWNSYEQYF,TGTGCCAGCAGCTTGGCCGGGACAGGGCCTTGGAACTCCTACGAGCAGTACTTC
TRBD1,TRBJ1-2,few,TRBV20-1,CSARTGAGYTF,TGCAGTGCTAGAACAGGGGCAGGCTACACCTTC
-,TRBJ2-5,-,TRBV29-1,CSVGRGAVETQYF,TGCAGCGTTGGACGGGGGGCGGTCGAGACCCAGTACTTC
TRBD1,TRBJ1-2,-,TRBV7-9,CASSPTGAPANYGYTF,TGTGCCAGCAGCCCGACAGGGGCCCCAGCTAACTATGGCTACACCTTC
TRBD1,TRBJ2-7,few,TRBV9,CASSVADRGKEQYF,TGTGCCAGCAGCGTGGCGGACAGGGGGAAAGAGCAGTACTTC
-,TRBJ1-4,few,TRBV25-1,CASSEWSGGAGEKLFF,TGTGCCAGCAGTGAATGGTCGGGGGGCGCGGGTGAAAAACTGTTTTTT
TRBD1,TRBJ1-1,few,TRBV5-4,CASSFGQGRNTEAFF,TGTGCCAGCAGCTTTGGACAGGGAAGGAATACTGAAGCTTTCTTT
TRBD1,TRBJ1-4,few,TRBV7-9,CASSLPGQGNEKLFF,TGTGCCAGCAGCTTACCGGGACAGGGGAATGAAAAACTGTTTTTT
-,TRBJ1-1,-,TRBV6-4,CASRANAGDLRGAFF,TGTGCCAGCAGGGCAAACGCAGGGGACTTGAGGGGAGCTTTCTTT
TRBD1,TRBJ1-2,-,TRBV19,CASSDRGPYGYTF,TGTGCCAGTAGTGACAGGGGGCCCTATGGCTACACCTTC
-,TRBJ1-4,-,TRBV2,CASSDRKQGGEKLFF,TGTGCCAGCAGTGATCGGAAACAGGGAGGCGAAAAACTGTTTTTT
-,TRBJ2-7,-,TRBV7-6,CASSPRDFSYEQYF,TGTGCCAGCAGCCCGAGGGACTTCTCCTACGAGCAGTACTTC
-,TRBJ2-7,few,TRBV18,CASSPPHAVYEQYF,TGTGCCAGCTCACCACCCCACGCGGTCTACGAGCAGTACTTC
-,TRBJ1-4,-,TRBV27,CASRPSRGVLREKLFF,TGTGCCAGCAGACCCAGCCGGGGGGTGCTTCGGGAAAAACTGTTTTTT
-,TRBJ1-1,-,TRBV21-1,CASSNRDGTNTEAFF,TGTGCCAGCAGCAATAGAGACGGGACCAACACTGAAGCTTTCTTT
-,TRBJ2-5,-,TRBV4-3,CASSQVPLQETQYF,TGCGCCAGCAGCCAAGTACCGCTCCAAGAGACCCAGTACTTC
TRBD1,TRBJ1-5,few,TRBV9,CASRGQGYQPQHF,TGTGCCAGCAGGGGACAGGGGTATCAGCCCCAGCATTTT
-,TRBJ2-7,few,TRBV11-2,CASTYISEGGPYEQYF,TGTGCCAGCACCTACATAAGCGAGGGCGGACCCTACGAGCAGTACTTC
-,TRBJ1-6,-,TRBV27,CASSLSSRWGMGSYNSPLHF,TGTGCCAGCAGTTTATCGTCGAGGTGGGGGATGGGGAGCTATAATTCACCCCTCCACTTT
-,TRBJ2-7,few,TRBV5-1,CASSLGQVSSYEQYF,TGCGCCAGCAGCTTGGGACAGGTTAGCTCCTACGAGCAGTACTTC
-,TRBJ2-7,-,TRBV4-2,CASSQEPGGYEQYF,TGTGCCAGCAGCCAAGAACCCGGGGGTTACGAGCAGTACTTC